This T cell receptor (beta chain) was found in a study of cytomegalovirus exposure and HLA in healthy donors listed by TCRdb under 2017. Notes on the research overall: An earlier analysis of approximately 640 of the donors reported 250 to 300 Gb of sequence data and some 120 million unique TCR beta sequences from about 200 million T cells. The study aimed to test whether signatures of past pathogen exposure could be identified by cataloging public T cell receptors. A later analysis re-analyzed previously published TCR beta repertoires from about 730 donors and added high-resolution HLA genotyping to study TCR occurrence patterns. A later genetic analysis used genome-wide SNP genotypes for about 65% of the roughly 670 donors, treating that subset as a discovery cohort. Among approximately 370 genotyped donors of the cohort, an average of around 250,000 unique TCR beta nucleotide sequences was sequenced per donor, of which about 18% were non-productive. Approximately 300 gigabases of sequencing data and around 90 million unique TCR sequences made up an early release that covered over 550 HLA-typed donors. Along with the roughly 700-subject first cohort, a separate validation cohort of roughly 110 different subjects was used. The number of donors typed differed by locus, with about 629-640 for A, B, C, DRB1 and DQB1, roughly 550 for DQA1, some 570 for DPA1, and around 450 for DPB1. The T cell repertoires of some 700 subjects were profiled by immunosequencing and related to cytomegalovirus serostatus. Among the roughly 400 genotyped donors, about 83% belonged to the genetic ancestry cluster associated with self-reported Caucasian donors. HLA typing covered class I and class II loci at four-digit resolution. The study combined high-throughput TCR immunosequencing, statistical association of individual TCRs with disease status, and machine learning to predict cytomegalovirus infection status. About five DR-DQ haplotypes were treated as single units for association and clustering because of strong linkage in the cohort. An earlier analysis of several hundred of the donors applied high-throughput TCR beta sequencing to assess whether each TCR beta V gene segment acted as functional or pseudogenic. Every discovery cohort repertoire had been produced on one sequencing platform. Donor age, sex, ethnicity and CMV serostatus were collected together with the repertoire data. Rather than drawing on any new phenotypic data, the later analysis identified candidate immune exposures from TCR beta sequences and the way those sequences occurred across donors.

Here is what the overall study found, with its caveats: A further reported finding was that TCR beta sequences accurately predicted the HLA-A and HLA-B alleles for most subjects in the first cohort. For the cohort, immune exposure information was limited to CMV serostatus. The study gave a list of about 150 TCR beta chains associated with cytomegalovirus. Correlated functional status among segregating V segments might reflect linkage disequilibrium, but an unknown experimental factor could not be ruled out. According to a later genetic analysis, donors in an Asian-associated ancestry cluster had fewer N-insertions in productive TCRs than the approximately 690-donor mean. In a later analysis, TCR association rates were found to vary across HLA loci, with the most associated TCRs seen for DRB1 alleles and the fewest for HLA-C alleles. The authors suggested that the approach could potentially be generalized to other disease states and immunological phenotypes. According to a later analysis, parvovirus B19, influenza, CMV and Epstein-Barr virus appeared linked to several top co-occurrence clusters. While some public TCRs were present in many individuals, most TCR sequences turned up only very rarely across donors. HLA typing was unavailable for some donors at each locus, so association tests used only the typed subset. In a later analysis, most CMV-associated TCR beta chains were found to appear HLA-restricted, with HLA associations seemingly driven largely by CMV exposure. At a false discovery rate of 0.05, a later analysis linked some 18,000 TCR beta sequences to specific HLA alleles. A cluster of highly shared sequence variants was judged likely to be a technical artifact of the sequencing pipeline. An earlier analysis of approximately 530 of the donors showed that most TCR beta V segments appeared in productive rearrangements either about 90% or about 30% of the time, which broadly matched IMGT annotations. A few of the identified cytomegalovirus-associated TCR beta chains were confirmed in vitro to be specific for cytomegalovirus antigens. Compared with equally common non-associated chains, HLA-associated TCR beta chains in a later analysis were more clonally expanded and had lower generation probabilities. The classifier was reported to diagnose cytomegalovirus status with high specificity and sensitivity in both the original and validation cohorts. The cohort was sequenced for TCR beta chains only, and without alpha or paired-chain data the features that could be detected were limited. A later genetic analysis associated a missense DCLRE1C variant with V-gene and J-gene trimming of TCR beta chains, and an independent cohort replicated the association. Because counts were too low, about 15 rarely observed V segments, including chromosome 9 orphons, were left out of the earlier analysis of 500 to 650 of the donors. When HLA alleles, especially DR and DQ, strongly co-occurred, attributing TCR associations to individual alleles was difficult. Some IMGT-functional V segments, including TRBV6-2 and TRBV6-3, could not be told apart with the 87-base-pair reads, so those segments were excluded. Sequencing depth was assumed to be roughly uniform across donors in the presence/absence analyses, though that assumption may not hold.

Library preparation was by the immunoSEQ multiplex PCR assay. For the multiplex PCR, a mixture combining 60 forward primers for TCR Vbeta segments and 13 reverse primers for TCR Jbeta segments was used. The CDR3 region of rearranged TCR beta genes was amplified from genomic DNA with a multiplex PCR assay. The amplified TCR beta libraries were sequenced on the Illumina HiSeq System as 87-base-pair reads. As for the original processing: A later analysis counted about 80 million unique TCR beta chains across the 666 repertoires, and 9.5 million to 11 million of these chains were shared by at least two donors. Raw reads were error-corrected and collapsed into unique sequences with a nearest-neighbor algorithm that merged closely related sequences to remove PCR and sequencing errors. V, D and J gene segments were assigned by aligning CDR3 sequences to IMGT reference sequences. For a sequence to be retained, at least a six-nucleotide match to both a V gene segment and a J gene segment was required. Rearrangements were classified as productive when the CDR3 lacked stop codons and remained in frame with V and J, and all other rearrangements were classified as non-productive. CDR3 was defined by IMGT convention, running from the second conserved V-encoded cysteine to the conserved J-encoded phenylalanine. The earlier analysis of 500 to 650 of the donors excluded any sequence lacking an unambiguous match to a single V gene segment. An earlier analysis of several hundred of the donors classified V segments as functional when productive rearrangements were above 56.7% and as segregating when the standard deviation between donors was above 5%. A statistical classification framework was developed to diagnose cytomegalovirus status using the catalog of TCR beta chain sequences. V and J gene assignment, in a later analysis, came from comparing TCR nucleotide sequences with IMGT/GENE-DB human TR gene sequences. The TCRdist pipeline was used in a later analysis to assign CDR3 sequences and most-parsimonious VDJ recombination scenarios. In a later analysis, every TCR beta chain was defined by the combination of its CDR3 amino acid sequence and its V-gene family, and reads without a unique V-gene family were dropped. To address suspected cross-contamination and a sequencing artifact, a later analysis removed roughly 640 highly shared, low-generation-probability nucleotide sequences. In a later analysis, a clonal expansion index for each public chain was calculated from normalized within-repertoire ranks of inferred template counts. In a later analysis, generation probabilities were computed with a VDJ recombination model fitted to out-of-frame rearrangements, and the resulting probabilities were checked against IGoR. In a later analysis, TCR-TCR, TCR-HLA and TCR-CMV co-occurrence was scored with hypergeometric tests, and a repertoire-size bias correction was applied to TCR pairs. To estimate false discovery rates, a later analysis permuted the HLA or CMV assignments 20 times. In a later analysis, co-occurring TCRs were grouped using DBSCAN, with TCRdist sequence similarity added in when clustering inside HLA-allele-positive subsets. For co-occurrence clustering, repertoires with fewer than 30,000 or more than 120,000 public chains were excluded, along with five repertoires with anomalous nucleotide sharing. TCRdb provides this immuneACCESS table in a form limited to in-frame rearrangements. Some clones are lacking; in checked studies, under half of them reflect an unresolved V gene, and why the rest are absent is not known. V, J and clone size reflect that table, while D and trimming were determined from the DNA. The sample table shows some 130,000 clones, and 70% to 85% are seen once. 1.4% to 1.5% of the sample belongs to the ten largest clones.

CDR1 MDHEN and CDR2 SYDVKM are derived from the germline V gene. For this chain, trimming is 5 bases at the V end and 0 bases at the J end, and the number of junction bases without a gene match is 6. The CDR3 spans 15 residues, from the cysteine through the phenylalanine. Only CDR3 DNA remains: 45 bases, in frame from the first base. The cohort consisted of fewer than 700 healthy bone marrow donors. At the time of sampling, all cohort members were nominally healthy, though unrecorded immune exposures were likely present. The donor was CMV seronegative and was included in the group of several hundred seronegative cohort members. Each donor provided a peripheral blood sample, and peripheral blood mononuclear cells were used for TCR beta sequencing. The Qiagen DNeasy Blood Extraction Kit was used to extract genomic DNA from the blood cell samples. For this clone: Its antigen is currently not known. No base qualities exist here, and no much larger clone lies one base off it.

The sequence came from a female donor in good health and CMV-seronegative. Sequencing input: PBMCs. The chain is assembled from TRBV28 and TRBJ2-7, and TRBD2 matches 8 of the central bases. The base sequence is TGTGCCAGCAGTCGTAGGCGGGAGGCCTCCTACGAGCAGTACTTC. Its translation reads: CASSRRREASYEQYF.